This is a list of T cell receptor beta chains from one sample in a study of shared clonotypes between healthy human individuals. The repertoire was sequenced with immunoSEQ multiplex PCR; TCRdb's copy has only in-frame clones and lacks some. The sample holds 600,000 or so clones, roughly 98% seen once. Source material: naive CD8+ T cells sorted from blood. Source of these receptors: a man younger than 40 in good health. Each CDR3 is given with its conserved first and last residue. A D gene is named only where the DNA matches it firmly. Size values are once, few and many counts, or a class for expanded clones, and some rows have none.

d_call	clone_size	cdr3_length	j_call	v_call	cdr3_nt	cdr3_aa
-	once	13	TRBJ2-7	TRBV5-1	TGCGCCAGCAGCTTGTTCGGTTTATACGAGCAGTACTTC	CASSLFGLYEQYF
TRBD2	-	16	TRBJ2-1	TRBV18	TGTGCCAGCTCACTAACCGGGACTAGGAGTTACAATGAGCAGTTCTTC	CASSLTGTRSYNEQFF
-	-	16	TRBJ2-1	TRBV19	TGTGCCAGTAGTGTACAACAGCTTCCTATATACAATGAGCAGTTCTTC	CASSVQQLPIYNEQFF
-	-	12	TRBJ2-7	TRBV27	TGTGCCAGCAAGGGGGGCACATACGAGCAGTACTTC	CASKGGTYEQYF
TRBD2	-	16	TRBJ2-3	TRBV6-5	TGTGCCAGCAGTTGGACTAGCGGGAGGAGCGCAGATACGCAGTATTTT	CASSWTSGRSADTQYF
-	-	16	TRBJ2-1	TRBV28	TGTGCCAGCAGTTTAGCGGGGGCAGGCTCCTACAATGAGCAGTTCTTC	CASSLAGAGSYNEQFF
TRBD2	-	16	TRBJ2-2	TRBV5-1	TGCGCCAGCAGCTTGGAGACTAGCGGTGACACCGGGGAGCTGTTTTTT	CASSLETSGDTGELFF
-	-	14	TRBJ1-1	TRBV28	TGTGCCAGCAGTCCTTACGCAGGGCCTGCTGAAGCTTTCTTT	CASSPYAGPAEAFF
TRBD1	-	16	TRBJ1-1	TRBV5-5	TGTGCCAGCAGCTTGCCCCCCCGGACAGGGGACACTGAAGCTTTCTTT	CASSLPPRTGDTEAFF
-	-	16	TRBJ2-5	TRBV25-1	TGTGCCAGCAGTCCATTGGGAGTCGGCAGCCAAGAGACCCAGTACTTC	CASSPLGVGSQETQYF
-	-	15	TRBJ1-5	TRBV7-2	TGTGCCAGCAGCTTAGAAAGTCCTTTGCGGCAGCCCCAGCATTTT	CASSLESPLRQPQHF
TRBD2	-	18	TRBJ2-7	TRBV19	TGTGCCAGTAGTATAGATCAGCGGGGACTAGCTTACTCCTACGAGCAGTACTTC	CASSIDQRGLAYSYEQYF